The 2 T cell receptor beta chains below were found in one sample sequenced in a study of blood T cells in healthy people across ages. A second PCR of roughly 7 to 11 cycles used a sample-barcoded 5' primer and a J-beta primer mix. TCRdb re-derived calls from the 5' RACE reads in MiXCR, one entry per CDR3 protein. The sample lists some 640,000 distinct CDR3 sequences, around 45% seen once, with 25% to 35% in the top ten. Sequenced material: blood. These receptors were obtained from a woman in her fifties or sixties in good health.

On this clonotype: Being one base from a much bigger clone, this may be a read error. CDR3 bases: TGCAGTGCGCCACTAGCGTGGGACGACAATGAGCAGTTCTTC. This codes for CSAPLAWDDNEQFF. The gene calls are TRBV20-1 and TRBJ2-1; 7 nucleotides align to TRBD2. V lost 6 bases, J lost 5 bases, and 10 bases stayed unmatched. The germline V gene encodes CDR1 DFQATT and CDR2 SNEGSKA (reference sequence). The CDR3 totals 14 residues.

The V gene is TRBV20-1, the J gene TRBJ2-5; D is undetermined. The CDR3 spans 14 residues. Germline lookup yields CDR1 DFQATT and CDR2 SNEGSKA (reference sequence). The V end lost 2 bases, the J end lost 5 bases, and 15 bases lay between the germline ends. The CDR3 nucleotides are TGCAGTGCTAGAAGTTCCCAGCCCTGGGAGACCCAGTACTTC. Translated: CSARSSQPWETQYF.